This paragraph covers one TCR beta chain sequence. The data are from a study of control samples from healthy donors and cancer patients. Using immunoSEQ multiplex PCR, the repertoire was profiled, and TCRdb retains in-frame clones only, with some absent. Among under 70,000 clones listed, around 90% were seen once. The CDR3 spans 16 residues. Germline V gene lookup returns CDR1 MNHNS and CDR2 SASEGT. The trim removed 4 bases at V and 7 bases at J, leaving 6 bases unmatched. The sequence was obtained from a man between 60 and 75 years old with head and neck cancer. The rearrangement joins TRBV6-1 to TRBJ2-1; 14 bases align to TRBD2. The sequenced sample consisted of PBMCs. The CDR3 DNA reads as TGTGCCAGCAGTGCAAGGACTAGCGGGGGGAGAAATGAGCAGTTCTTC. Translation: CASSARTSGGRNEQFF.